The 24 T cell receptor beta chains presented below share a single source sample, sequenced in a study of blood T cell repertoires in COVID-19. Sequencing was performed with immunoSEQ multiplex PCR; in TCRdb, only in-frame clones are kept and a portion is missing. The data contain about 200,000 clones, about 82% of them singletons. The sample taken for sequencing was PBMCs or T cells enriched from blood (not recorded which). The receptors originated from a man aged 35 to 55 with acute COVID-19.

The chain joins TRBV9 to TRBJ2-1; 7 nucleotides agree with TRBD1. Losses at the gene ends were 0 bases for V and 4 bases for J; bases not matched to a gene: 4. The CDR3 consists of 15 residues. Germline CDR1 reads SGDLS; CDR2 reads YYNGEE. This CDR3 is CASSVGQGPYNEQFF. The CDR3 DNA follows: TGTGCCAGCAGCGTAGGACAGGGTCCATACAATGAGCAGTTCTTC.

The J gene is TRBJ1-3, the V gene TRBV5-4, with D tentatively TRBD1 (6 bases). V was pared by 4 bases and J by 2 bases, with 10 bases between. Per the germline V gene, CDR1 is SGHNT and CDR2 is YYREEE (reference sequence). This CDR3 is built from 14 residues. DNA for the CDR3: TGTGCCAGCAGCACGGACAGAGCTGGAAACACCATATATTTT. It translates to CASSTDRAGNTIYF.

This clone was seen a few times. The V gene is TRBV7-9, the J gene TRBJ2-1; 13 bases are a match to TRBD2. The trim removed 4 bases at V and 9 bases at J, leaving 6 bases unmatched. CDR3 length: 15 amino acids. The V gene's germline CDR1 is SEHNR and CDR2 FQNEAQ (reference sequence). The CDR3, as DNA: TGTGCCAGCAGCTCGACTAGCGGGAGGTATGGTGAGCAGTTCTTC. Translated: CASSSTSGRYGEQFF.

This clone was recorded a few times. The CDR3 spells CASSLSGGYTF. CDR3 in DNA: TGTGCCAGCAGTTTATCGGGGGGCTACACCTTC. The gene calls are TRBV28 and TRBJ1-2; D is undetermined. Trimming cost V 1 base and J 8 bases, with 5 bases left between them. Germline CDR1 reads MDHEN; CDR2 reads SYDVKM. CDR3 length: 11 residues.

This chain uses TRBV5-1 with TRBJ2-3; tentatively, D is TRBD2 (6 bases). The CDR3 contains 15 residues. The germline CDR1 and CDR2 sequences are SGHRS and YFSETQ. V was shortened by 0 bases and J by 2 bases, with 10 bases between the two germline ends. The CDR3 protein is CASSLAAGTTDTQYF. As DNA, the CDR3 is TGCGCCAGCAGCTTGGCGGCGGGGACCACAGATACGCAGTATTTT.

This chain connects TRBV7-9 to TRBJ2-7; tentative D call: TRBD1 (6 bases). This CDR3 is 14 amino acids long. V lost 4 bases and J lost 2, with 12 bases in between. Per the germline V gene, CDR1 is SEHNR and CDR2 is FQNEAQ (reference sequence). The CDR3 protein is CASSYQGSPYEQYF. The CDR3, as DNA: TGTGCCAGCAGCTATCAGGGGTCGCCCTACGAGCAGTACTTC. The whole variable domain, remainder taken from reference TRBV7-9 and TRBJ2-7, is DTGVSQNPRHKITKRGQNVTFRCDPISEHNRLYWYRQTLGQGPEFLTYFQNEAQLEKSRLLSDRFSAERPKGSFSTLEIQRTEQGDSAMYLCASSYQGSPYEQYFGPGTRLTVT.

This clone occurred many times. Here the CDR3 DNA reads TGTGCCAGCAGCTCCGCCGGGACAGGCAACGTCCTGACTTTC. It specifies CASSSAGTGNVLTF. The chain employs TRBV11-1 and TRBJ2-6, with 8 nucleotides matching TRBD1. The CDR3 is made up of 14 amino acids. V lost 4 bases to trimming and J lost 9 bases; unmatched junction nucleotides: 5. Germline CDR1 reads SGHAT; CDR2 reads FQDESV (reference sequence). The complete variable domain, with remaining parts taken from reference TRBV11-1 and TRBJ2-6, reads EAEVAQSPRYKITEKSQAVAFWCDPISGHATLYWYRQILGQGPELLVQFQDESVVDDSQLPKDRFSAERLKGVDSTLKIQPAELGDSAMYLCASSSAGTGNVLTFGAGSRLTVL.

This rearrangement joins TRBV19 to TRBJ2-2; tentatively, D is TRBD1 (6 bases). V lost 3 bases, J lost 6 bases, and 14 bases lay in between. Germline V CDR1 and CDR2: LNHDA, SQIVND (reference sequence). The CDR3 is 15 residues long. In nucleotides, the CDR3 is TGTGCCAGTAGTATCCAGGGGATAATGGCCGGGGAGCTGTTTTTT. The encoded protein is CASSIQGIMAGELFF.

This chain connects TRBV7-2 to TRBJ2-5; D is possibly TRBD1 (6 bases). Looked up from germline, CDR1 is SGHTA and CDR2 is FQGNSA. V lost 2 bases, J lost 5 bases, and 15 bases lay in between. The CDR3 sequence is 15 residues long. The CDR3 is CASSLSPGEVETQYF. CDR3 nucleotides: TGTGCCAGCAGCTTAAGCCCAGGGGAAGTGGAGACCCAGTACTTC. The full variable domain, with the rest looked up from reference TRBV7-2 and TRBJ2-5, is GAGVSQSPSNKVTEKGKDVELRCDPISGHTALYWYRQSLGQGLEFLIYFQGNSAPDKSGLPSDRFSAERTGGSVSTLTIQRTQQEDSAVYLCASSLSPGEVETQYFGPGTRLLVL.

This clone was detected only once. The chain couples TRBV12-3 or TRBV12-4 to TRBJ2-2; D uncertain. The CDR3 is made up of 12 amino acids. V was shortened by 1 base and J by 13 bases, with 10 bases between the two germline ends. The CDR3 is CASSLEFRVLFF. The CDR3 DNA reads TGTGCCAGCAGTTTAGAGTTCCGAGTGCTGTTTTTT.

The CDR3: CASAPSPGVTAETQYF. CDR3 DNA: TGTGCCAGCGCACCCTCTCCGGGAGTCACTGCCGAGACCCAGTACTTC. The rearrangement joins TRBV28 to TRBJ2-5, with a possible D match to TRBD2 (6 bases). The germline CDR1 and CDR2 sequences are MDHEN and SYDVKM. This CDR3 comprises 16 residues. The ends were cut back, 8 bases at V and 5 bases at J, with 24 bases in the middle.

The chain joins TRBV6-5 to TRBJ1-2; tentatively, D is TRBD1 (5 bases). CDR1 and CDR2 from the germline V gene are MNHEY and SVGAGI. The CDR3 consists of 14 residues. Trimming left V 4 bases short and J 10 bases short, with 19 bases between. This CDR3 reads CASSSVLTGGSYTF. The DNA for the CDR3 is TGTGCCAGCAGTTCCGTCTTGACGGGGGGATCCTACACCTTC.

V usage is TRBV5-6 and J usage is TRBJ2-3, with TRBD2 matching 9 bases. V lost 1 base, J lost 2 bases, and 5 bases stayed unmatched. Germline V gene lookup returns CDR1 SGHDT and CDR2 YYEEEE. There are 16 residues in the CDR3. This CDR3 is CASSLYPSGDTDTQYF. CDR3 nucleotides: TGTGCCAGCAGCTTGTATCCTAGCGGGGACACAGATACGCAGTATTTT.

The J gene is TRBJ2-7, the V gene TRBV19; possible D gene TRBD2, 5 bases. Germline loops: CDR1 LNHDA, CDR2 SQIVND (reference sequence). There are 13 residues in the CDR3. V lost 3 bases, J lost 2 bases, and 8 bases lay in between. CDR3 sequence: CASSIELAYEQYF. Written as DNA, the CDR3 is TGTGCCAGTAGTATTGAACTAGCCTACGAGCAGTACTTC. Combining the CDR3 with reference TRBV19 and TRBJ2-7 gives the whole variable domain DGGITQSPKYLFRKEGQNVTLSCEQNLNHDAMYWYRQDPGQGLRLIYYSQIVNDFQKGDIAEGYSVSREKKESFPLTVTSAQKNPTAFYLCASSIELAYEQYFGPGTRLTVT.

This chain's CDR3 is CASSWGTGGPETQYF. The DNA of the CDR3 is TGCGCCAGCAGCTGGGGGACAGGGGGCCCCGAGACCCAGTACTTC. The chain recombines TRBV5-1 with TRBJ2-5; 12 bases agree with TRBD1. CDR1 is SGHRS, CDR2 YFSETQ, per germline. CDR3 size: 15 residues. The V segment lost 3 bases and the J segment 5 bases; nucleotides outside the gene matches: 5.

The chain has TRBV28 and TRBJ2-3; possibly TRBD1 for D (6 bases). The length of the CDR3 is 15 residues. CDR1 and CDR2 from the germline V gene are MDHEN and SYDVKM. V lost 3 bases, J lost 4 bases, and 14 bases lay in between. Written as DNA, the CDR3 is TGTGCCAGCAGTTTCCGGGACACCTTCGCAGATACGCAGTATTTT. Amino acids: CASSFRDTFADTQYF.

The J gene is TRBJ2-1, the V gene TRBV4-2; the match to TRBD2 covers 8 bases. The V gene end was trimmed by 0 bases and the J gene end by 0 bases; junction bases not matched to a gene: 4. CDR3 size: 17 residues. Germline V gene data show CDR1 as LGHNA and CDR2 as YNFKEQ. The CDR3 bases are TGTGCCAGCAGCCAAGAAACTAGCGGAAGCTCCTACAATGAGCAGTTCTTC. Its translation: CASSQETSGSSYNEQFF.

Written as DNA, the CDR3 is TGTGCCAGCAGCCGGGGACAGGGGACCTACGAGCAGTACTTC. Residues: CASSRGQGTYEQYF. This chain links TRBV9 with TRBJ2-7, with 10 bases lining up with TRBD1. Germline-derived CDR1 and CDR2 are SGDLS and YYNGEE. The CDR3 is 14 amino acids. Trimming cost V 4 bases and J 2 bases; bases outside gene matches: 3.

V usage is TRBV6-5 and J usage is TRBJ1-4; TRBD1 might be the D (6 bases). Trimming shortened V by 0 bases and J by 8 bases, and 10 bases separated the two germline ends. The CDR3 covers 14 residues. CDR1 is MNHEY, CDR2 SVGAGI, per germline. The CDR3 bases are TGTGCCAGCAGTTACTCCGGGCAGGGGGAAAAACTGTTTTTT. Residues: CASSYSGQGEKLFF.

The rearrangement joins TRBV6-2 or TRBV6-3 to TRBJ2-7; perhaps TRBD1 as D (6 bases). The CDR3 has 15 amino acids. V lost 2 bases and J lost 6, with 17 bases in between. Germline V gene sequence: CDR1 MNHEY, CDR2 SVGEGT. Written as DNA, the CDR3 is TGTGCCAGCAGTTACCTGACGACAGGTCTGAGCGAGCAGTACTTC. The encoded protein is CASSYLTTGLSEQYF.

CDR3 coding DNA: TGTGCCAGCAGCCAAGAACAGATTTCGCCCCTCCACTTT. This encodes CASSQEQISPLHF. The chain uses TRBV3-1 (or the pseudogene TRBV3-2) and TRBJ1-6; no firm D call. The CDR3 is 13 amino acids. V shed 0 bases and J shed 13 bases, with 10 bases lying between them. Germline V gene data show CDR1 as LGHDT and CDR2 as YNNKEL (reference sequence).

The chain employs TRBV7-2 and TRBJ2-5, with TRBD2 matching 12 bases. With V trimmed by 4 bases and J by 5 bases, 2 bases remained unmatched. The CDR3 has 14 residues. The germline V gene encodes CDR1 SGHTA and CDR2 FQGNSA. CDR3 loop: CASSSSGRGETQYF. The DNA of the CDR3 is TGTGCCAGCAGCTCTAGCGGGAGGGGGGAGACCCAGTACTTC.

The J gene is TRBJ2-7, the V gene TRBV6-1; 7 nucleotides match TRBD2. The CDR3 runs 15 residues. From germline, CDR1 is MNHNS and CDR2 SASEGT. V dropped 2 bases and J dropped 2; count of bases not matched to a gene: 6. DNA for the CDR3: TGTGCCAGCAGTGAAATGGGGGGGACCACCTACGAGCAGTACTTC. It codes for CASSEMGGTTYEQYF.

V is TRBV5-4 and J is TRBJ2-1, with D perhaps matching TRBD2 (5 bases). Germline assignment: CDR1 SGHNT and CDR2 YYREEE (reference sequence). Trimming pared 1 base from V and 0 bases from J, leaving 14 bases between. The CDR3 runs to 17 residues. CDR3 bases: TGTGCCAGCAGCTTGATGAGGGTCGGTAGCTCCTACAATGAGCAGTTCTTC. Amino acid sequence: CASSLMRVGSSYNEQFF.